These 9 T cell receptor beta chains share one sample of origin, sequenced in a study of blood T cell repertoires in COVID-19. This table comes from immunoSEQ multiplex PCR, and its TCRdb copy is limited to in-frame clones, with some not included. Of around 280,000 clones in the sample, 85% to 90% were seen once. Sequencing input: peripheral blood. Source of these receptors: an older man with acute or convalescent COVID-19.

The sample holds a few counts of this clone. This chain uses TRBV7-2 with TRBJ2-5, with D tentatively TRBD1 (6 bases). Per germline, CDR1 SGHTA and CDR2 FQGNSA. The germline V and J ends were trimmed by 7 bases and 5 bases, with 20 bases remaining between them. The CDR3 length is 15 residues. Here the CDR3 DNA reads TGTGCCAGCACTCGAGGCGGGTCAGGGGCCGAGACCCAGTACTTC. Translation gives CASTRGGSGAETQYF.

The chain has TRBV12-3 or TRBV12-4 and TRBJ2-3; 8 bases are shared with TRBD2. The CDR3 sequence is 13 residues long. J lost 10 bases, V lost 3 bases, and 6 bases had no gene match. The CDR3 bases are TGTGCCAGCAGTTTCGGCTCTAGCGGGTCGCAGTATTTT. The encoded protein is CASSFGSSGSQYF.

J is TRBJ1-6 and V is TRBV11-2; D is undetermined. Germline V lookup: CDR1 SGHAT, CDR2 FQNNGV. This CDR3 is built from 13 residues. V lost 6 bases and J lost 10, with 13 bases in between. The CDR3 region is CASRLGSASPLHF. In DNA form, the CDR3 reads TGTGCCAGCAGACTAGGATCGGCCTCACCCCTCCACTTT.

CDR3 sequence: CASSQDRLRRETQYF. The DNA for the CDR3 is TGCGCCAGCAGCCAAGATCGGCTGAGGCGGGAGACCCAGTACTTC. This chain uses TRBV4-3 with TRBJ2-5; D not certain. There are 15 residues in the CDR3. Trimming stripped 0 bases from V and 5 bases from J, with 13 bases between. Germline CDR1 is LGHNA and CDR2 is YSLEER.

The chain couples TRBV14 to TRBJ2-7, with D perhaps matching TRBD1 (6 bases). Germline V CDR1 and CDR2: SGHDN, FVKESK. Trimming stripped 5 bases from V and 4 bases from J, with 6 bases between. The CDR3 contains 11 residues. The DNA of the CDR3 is TGTGCCAGCAGCGACAGGTACGAGCAGTACTTC. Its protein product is CASSDRYEQYF.

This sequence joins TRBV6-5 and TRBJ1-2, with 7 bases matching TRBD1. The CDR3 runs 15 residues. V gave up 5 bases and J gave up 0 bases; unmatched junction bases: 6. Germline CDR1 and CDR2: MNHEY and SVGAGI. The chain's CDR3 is CASSRDRAANYGYTF. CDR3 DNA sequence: TGTGCCAGCAGTCGAGACAGGGCGGCTAACTATGGCTACACCTTC.

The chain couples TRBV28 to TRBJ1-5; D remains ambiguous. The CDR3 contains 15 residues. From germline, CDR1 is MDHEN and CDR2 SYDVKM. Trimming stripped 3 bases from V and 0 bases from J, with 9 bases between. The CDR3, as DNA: TGTGCCAGCAGTTTGGGCGGGCCTAGCAATCAGCCCCAGCATTTT. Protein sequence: CASSLGGPSNQPQHF.

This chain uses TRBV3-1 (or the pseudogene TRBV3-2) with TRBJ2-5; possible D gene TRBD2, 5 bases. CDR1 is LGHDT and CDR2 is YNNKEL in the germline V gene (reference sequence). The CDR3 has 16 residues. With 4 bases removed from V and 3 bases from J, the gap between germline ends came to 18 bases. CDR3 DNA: TGTGCCAGCAGCCCGTCGAGTAGCGCGAATGAAGAGACCCAGTACTTC. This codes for CASSPSSSANEETQYF.

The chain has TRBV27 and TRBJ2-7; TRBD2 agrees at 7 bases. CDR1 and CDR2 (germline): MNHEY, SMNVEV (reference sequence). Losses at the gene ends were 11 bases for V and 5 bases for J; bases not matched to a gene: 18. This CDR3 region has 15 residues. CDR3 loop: CAAGPQTGGLHEQYF. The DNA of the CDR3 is TGTGCCGCGGGACCCCAGACGGGGGGATTACACGAGCAGTACTTC.